This TCR beta chain was documented in a study of T cell changes during pregnancy in multiple sclerosis. V lost 5 bases and J lost 4; bases outside the gene matches: 8. This CDR3 is built from 15 residues. CDR1 and CDR2 (germline): MGHRA, YSYEKL. Clones were sequenced by immunoSEQ multiplex PCR, and TCRdb holds only the in-frame ones, with some missing. The data hold 90,000 to 100,000 clones, with approximately 90% observed a single time. The sample was peripheral blood, taken after pregnancy. The receptor was isolated from a female donor in good health, enrolled as a control in a pregnancy study. The rearrangement links TRBV4-1 to TRBJ1-2, with 9 bases matching TRBD1. DNA for the CDR3: TGCGCCAGCAGCAATCCGGGACAGGGAACCTATGGCTACACCTTC. Its protein product is CASSNPGQGTYGYTF.